The present TCR beta chain was sequenced within a study of T cell repertoires in ileal Crohn's disease. Germline V gene lookup returns CDR1 SGHVS and CDR2 FQNEAQ. V was cut by 3 bases and J by 4 bases, with 13 bases left in between. The CDR3 extends over 14 amino acids. Each sample's TCRB immunosequencing used roughly 500 nanograms of biopsy DNA. Using immunoSEQ multiplex PCR, the repertoire was profiled, and TCRdb retains in-frame clones only, with some absent. The profile covers about 15,000 clones, with 88% appearing a single time and roughly 5.5% taken by the ten largest. J is TRBJ2-7 and V is TRBV7-8; perhaps TRBD2 as D (6 bases). This TCR was recovered from an adult with Crohn's disease. The material sequenced was ileal tissue. The CDR3 loop reads CASSLAGLVYEQYF. In DNA, the CDR3 is TGTGCCAGCAGCTTGGCGGGACTGGTGTACGAGCAGTACTTC.